A selection of T cell receptor beta chains follows, all from one sample in a study of shared clonotypes between healthy human individuals. Clones were read by immunoSEQ multiplex PCR, and TCRdb kept only the in-frame ones, dropping some. Of about 1 million clones listed, roughly 70% are singletons. The sequenced material came from memory CD4+ T cells sorted from blood. The receptor set was obtained from a man aged 18 to 29 in good health. CDR3s include the opening cysteine and the closing phenylalanine or tryptophan. The D gene is left open where the match is weak. Not every row has a clone size; where given, it reads once, few, many or a size class.

CDR3 DNA	CDR3 protein	clone size	D gene	V gene	J gene
TGTGCCAGCAGCTTCGGTCCCCAGGGCCTCGAGCAGTACTTC	CASSFGPQGLEQYF	.	.	TRBV5-5	TRBJ2-7
TGTGCCAGCAGGGACCCGTGTCCCCCTGCCTACGAGCAGTACTTC	CASRDPCPPAYEQYF	many	.	TRBV6-7	TRBJ2-7
TGTGCCAGCAGCCCTAGCGGGCTAAACATTCAGTACTTC	CASSPSGLNIQYF	once	TRBD2	TRBV6-1	TRBJ2-4
TGTGCCAGCAGTCCCGGGACGGGGAGACGGTATTTT	CASSPGTGRRYF	.	.	TRBV7-9	TRBJ2-3
TGTGCCAGCAACAGGGGGAGCTCCTATAATTCACCCCTCCACTTT	CASNRGSSYNSPLHF	.	TRBD1	TRBV28	TRBJ1-6
TGTGCCATCAGGGGACTTGGGAACACAGATACGCAGTATTTT	CAIRGLGNTDTQYF	.	.	TRBV10-3	TRBJ2-3
TGCAGCGTCGGGACAGGGCTCGAGCAGTACTTC	CSVGTGLEQYF	.	TRBD1	TRBV29-1	TRBJ2-7
TGTGCCAGCAGCGCCTCTTTAGGGGGGAATTCACCCCTCCACTTT	CASSASLGGNSPLHF	.	.	TRBV7-9	TRBJ1-6
TGTGCCAGCAGCAGTGGGACAGGGCTACGGGAGACCCAGTACTTC	CASSSGTGLRETQYF	many	TRBD1	TRBV5-4	TRBJ2-5
TGTGCCAGTAGTATAACAGGCGATAGCAATCAGCCCCAGCATTTT	CASSITGDSNQPQHF	.	.	TRBV19	TRBJ1-5
TGCAGCGTTGAAGACGGCGGTCGGACCCAGTACTTC	CSVEDGGRTQYF	few	.	TRBV29-1	TRBJ2-5
TGTGCCAGCTCACCGGTTAGCGGGACCTACAATGAGCAGTTCTTC	CASSPVSGTYNEQFF	.	TRBD2	TRBV18	TRBJ2-1
TGTGCCAGCAGTCAGGGCCGGAATGAGCAGTTCTTC	CASSQGRNEQFF	.	.	TRBV6-5	TRBJ2-1
TGTGCCATCAGTGGGTCTGGGGGGCGTAATCAGCCCCAGCATTTT	CAISGSGGRNQPQHF	.	.	TRBV10-3	TRBJ1-5
TGTGCCAGCAGCTTAACGGGTTCGAACACTGAAGCTTTCTTT	CASSLTGSNTEAFF	.	.	TRBV11-2	TRBJ1-1
TGTGCCAGTAGAACACTAGCAGGCAATGAGCAGTTCTTC	CASRTLAGNEQFF	.	.	TRBV19	TRBJ2-1
TGTGCCAGCACCCATAGATGGACAGGGGGCTCTGGGGCCAACGTCCTGACTTTC	CASTHRWTGGSGANVLTF	.	TRBD1	TRBV27	TRBJ2-6
TGTGCCAGCAGTGACCGATCCATACCGGGACAGGGAGGCTACGAGCAGTACTTC	CASSDRSIPGQGGYEQYF	.	TRBD1	TRBV6-1	TRBJ2-7
TGCGCCAGCAGTGAGTCGCCGGTTGGAAACACCATATATTTT	CASSESPVGNTIYF	.	.	TRBV10-1	TRBJ1-3
TGTGCCAGCAGCCAAGGACAGGCCTATGGCTACACCTTC	CASSQGQAYGYTF	.	TRBD1	TRBV6-6	TRBJ1-2
TGTGCCAGCAGACGCGACAAGAACACTGAAGCTTTCTTT	CASRRDKNTEAFF	few	.	TRBV6-5	TRBJ1-1
TGCGCCAGCAGCCCCTTACTGGGGGCAGGGGGGAGCTATGGCTACACCTTC	CASSPLLGAGGSYGYTF	few	TRBD1	TRBV4-1	TRBJ1-2
TGTGCCAGCAGCTCACCCCACAAAGAGACCCAGTACTTC	CASSSPHKETQYF	.	.	TRBV11-2	TRBJ2-5
TGTGCCAGCAGTGAACCGCCGGGAGAGCAGTACTTC	CASSEPPGEQYF	once	.	TRBV6-5	TRBJ2-7
TGCAGTGCTGGGGAGACCCAGTACTTC	CSAGETQYF	.	.	TRBV20-1	TRBJ2-5
TGTGCCAGCAGTTTATCCCCTAGCAGCAGGAGCTACGAGCAGTACTTC	CASSLSPSSRSYEQYF	.	.	TRBV27	TRBJ2-7
TGCGCCAGCAGTGTGGGGGGACACCAAGCCTACGAGCAGTACTTC	CASSVGGHQAYEQYF	.	.	TRBV10-2	TRBJ2-7
TGTGCCAGCAGTGAACAGGTGTCGCGGGCTTTCTTT	CASSEQVSRAFF	many	.	TRBV2	TRBJ1-1
TGTGCCAGCAGCTTGGACGGGGGGTATACCGGGGAGCTGTTTTTT	CASSLDGGYTGELFF	.	TRBD2	TRBV5-6	TRBJ2-2
TGTGCCAGCAGCCAACAGGCCAGCTCCTACGAGCAGTACTTC	CASSQQASSYEQYF	.	.	TRBV14	TRBJ2-7
TGTGCCAGTAGTGTTACCTCGGATTCACCCCTCCACTTT	CASSVTSDSPLHF	.	.	TRBV2	TRBJ1-6